One and the same sample provided the 30 T cell receptor beta chains below, sequenced in a study of PD-L1 blockade in urothelial cancer. Profiling relied on immunoSEQ multiplex PCR, and the TCRdb table lists in-frame clones only, not all of them. The sample lists tens of thousands of clones, 79% occurring once. Time point described: pretreatment peripheral blood. The source material was PBMCs, sampled around atezolizumab (anti-PD-L1) treatment. The origin of the receptors is a man between 65 and 80 years old with urothelial cancer.

V is TRBV19 and J is TRBJ2-1; TRBD1 is a possible D gene (5 bases). The CDR3 has 15 amino acids. Trimming stripped 3 bases from V and 9 bases from J, with 18 bases between. Germline values: CDR1 LNHDA, CDR2 SQIVND (reference sequence). The CDR3 loop reads CASSISRVGEGEQFF. CDR3 in DNA: TGTGCCAGTAGTATCAGCAGGGTTGGTGAAGGTGAGCAGTTCTTC.

V usage is TRBV15 and J usage is TRBJ2-1; D is unresolved. With 7 bases removed from V and 0 bases from J, the gap between germline ends came to 10 bases. The CDR3 length is 14 residues. Germline lookup yields CDR1 LNHNV and CDR2 YYDKDF (reference sequence). The CDR3 spells CATKSQSSYNEQFF. The CDR3 coding sequence is TGTGCCACCAAGTCACAAAGCTCCTACAATGAGCAGTTCTTC.

The chain couples TRBV7-8 to TRBJ2-7; D gene uncertain. Trimming left V 2 bases short and J 0 bases short, with 8 bases between. Germline V gene lookup returns CDR1 SGHVS and CDR2 FQNEAQ. The CDR3 is made up of 14 amino acids. The CDR3 protein is CASSLYADSYEQYF. The CDR3, as DNA: TGTGCCAGCAGCTTATACGCAGACTCCTACGAGCAGTACTTC.

The chain's CDR3 is CASSPSQGANTEAFF. In DNA, the CDR3 is TGTGCCAGCTCACCTTCGCAGGGGGCAAACACTGAAGCTTTCTTT. The chain joins TRBV18 to TRBJ1-1; 8 bases match TRBD1. Looked up from germline, CDR1 is KGHSH and CDR2 is LQKENI. The length of the CDR3 is 15 residues. With V trimmed by 3 bases and J by 2 bases, 5 bases remained unmatched.

V is TRBV11-3 and J is TRBJ2-1; 8 nucleotides agree with TRBD1. Germline V gives CDR1 SGHNT, CDR2 YENEEA. This CDR3 region has 16 residues. Trimming at V came to 5 bases and at J to 7 bases, leaving 13 bases not matched to a gene. CDR3 sequence: CASSPRTGHLTNEQFF. The CDR3 nucleotides are TGTGCCAGCAGCCCGCGGACAGGGCATCTTACTAATGAGCAGTTCTTC.

In its sample, this clone was seen a few times. For the CDR3, the DNA is TGTGCCTCGACCGGGACAGACCCGAGGGCTGAAGCTTTCTTT. Protein product: CASTGTDPRAEAFF. This chain joins TRBV30 and TRBJ1-1; 7 nucleotides align to TRBD1. V gave up 7 bases and J gave up 6 bases; unmatched junction bases: 14. The CDR3 sequence is 14 residues long. The V gene's germline CDR1 is GTSNPN and CDR2 SVGIG (reference sequence).

This chain connects TRBV30 to TRBJ2-1; 8 nucleotides agree with TRBD2. This CDR3 contains 13 residues. J lost 6 bases, V lost 2 bases, and 3 bases had no gene match. Germline V lookup: CDR1 GTSNPN, CDR2 SVGIG (reference sequence). CDR3 residues: CAWSSGRGNEQFF. In DNA form, the CDR3 reads TGTGCCTGGAGTAGCGGGAGAGGCAATGAGCAGTTCTTC.

V is TRBV10-2 and J is TRBJ2-3; 7 bases are shared with TRBD2. The CDR3 is made up of 14 amino acids. Germline CDR1 WSHSY, CDR2 SAAADI. V dropped 2 bases and J dropped 5; count of bases not matched to a gene: 4. In DNA form, the CDR3 reads TGCGCCAGCAGTGAGAGCGGGGCCCGAGATACGCAGTATTTT. Amino acid sequence: CASSESGARDTQYF.

The chain has TRBV2 and TRBJ2-3; perhaps TRBD1 as D (5 bases). The V gene's germline CDR1 is SNHLY and CDR2 FYNNEI. This CDR3 has 16 residues. The V gene lost 4 bases and the J gene lost 0 bases, with 14 bases spanning the gap. Here the CDR3 DNA reads TGTGCCAGCAGTGCGACCGACAGTCTAAGCACAGATACGCAGTATTTT. This sequence encodes CASSATDSLSTDTQYF.

This rearrangement joins TRBV28 to TRBJ2-2, with 9 bases that match TRBD2. The CDR3 totals 16 residues. V shed 3 bases and J 5 bases; nucleotides not matched to a gene: 7. Germline V CDR1 and CDR2: MDHEN, SYDVKM. The CDR3: CASSFERLAVTGELFF. CDR3 nucleotides: TGTGCCAGCAGTTTCGAGAGACTAGCGGTAACCGGGGAGCTGTTTTTT. The whole variable domain, filled in from reference TRBV28 and TRBJ2-2, reads DVKVTQSSRYLVKRTGEKVFLECVQDMDHENMFWYRQDPGLGLRLIYFSYDVKMKEKGDIPEGYSVSREKKERFSLILESASTNQTSMYLCASSFERLAVTGELFFGEGSRLTVL.

The rearrangement uses TRBV30 and TRBJ1-5, with TRBD1 identical over 11 bases. CDR3 length equals 13 residues. CDR1 GTSNPN and CDR2 SVGIG come from the germline V gene (reference sequence). V gave up 6 bases and J gave up 5 bases; unmatched junction bases: 3. The CDR3 DNA reads TGTGCCTGCGGACAGGGGGCGCATCAGCCCCAGCATTTT. Its protein is CACGQGAHQPQHF.

This chain connects TRBV29-1 to TRBJ1-3, with D perhaps matching TRBD1 (6 bases). Germline V lookup: CDR1 SQVTM, CDR2 ANQGSEA. Trimming removed 6 bases at V and 2 bases at J, with 8 bases between. CDR3 length: 12 amino acids. CDR3 sequence (DNA): TGCAGCGTCTCAGGGGCTGGAAACACCATATATTTT. Its protein is CSVSGAGNTIYF.

The chain has TRBV5-6 and TRBJ1-3; D remains unclear. Germline CDR1 and CDR2: SGHDT and YYEEEE. The ends were cut back, 6 bases at V and 9 bases at J, with 25 bases in the middle. The CDR3 sequence is 16 residues long. CDR3 sequence (DNA): TGTGCCAGCACCAAATTGGGAGAGGGAAGGACTGGCACCATATATTTT. Protein sequence: CASTKLGEGRTGTIYF.

A note on this clone: With a much larger clone just one base away, this may be a read error. Other DNA sequences in the same sample also yield this CDR3. The chain is built from TRBV5-4 and TRBJ1-1; TRBD1 matches 9 bases. V lost 4 bases to trimming and J lost 1 base; unmatched junction nucleotides: 2. This CDR3 region has 14 residues. Germline V lookup: CDR1 SGHNT, CDR2 YYREEE (reference sequence). The CDR3 DNA sequence: TGTGCCAGCAGCAGGGGACAGGGGAACACTGAAGCTTTCTTT. Encoded protein: CASSRGQGNTEAFF.

The genes are TRBV27 and TRBJ2-5; 11 bases fit TRBD2. The germline CDR1 and CDR2 sequences are MNHEY and SMNVEV (reference sequence). The trim removed 5 bases at V and 3 bases at J, leaving 5 bases unmatched. There are 15 residues in the CDR3. The CDR3, as DNA: TGTGCCAGCAGTCTACTAGCGGGAGATGAAGAGACCCAGTACTTC. Its translation: CASSLLAGDEETQYF.

The chain links TRBV7-3 to TRBJ2-2, with 9 bases lining up with TRBD1. The CDR3 runs 14 residues. Trimming removed 8 bases from V and 3 bases from J; junction bases left unmatched: 4. Germline CDR1 SGHTA, CDR2 FQGTGA. The CDR3 sequence: CASAGQGDTGELFF. The CDR3 DNA reads TGTGCCAGCGCGGGACAGGGCGACACCGGGGAGCTGTTTTTT.

V usage is TRBV2 and J usage is TRBJ2-5; tentatively, D is TRBD2 (5 bases). CDR1 and CDR2 from the germline V gene are SNHLY and FYNNEI. This CDR3 contains 13 residues. Trimming cost V 3 bases and J 7 bases, with 12 bases left between them. The DNA for the CDR3 is TGTGCCAGCAGTGATGAGGGTCGGGGGACCCAGTACTTC. Its protein product is CASSDEGRGTQYF.

V and J are TRBV4-1 and TRBJ1-1, with no clear D. The CDR3 has 16 residues. Trimming shortened V by 1 base and J by 3 bases, and 15 bases separated the two germline ends. Germline V gene lookup returns CDR1 MGHRA and CDR2 YSYEKL. The CDR3 bases are TGCGCCAGCAGCCAAGTCGACGGGGTATGGGACACTGAAGCTTTCTTT. This sequence encodes CASSQVDGVWDTEAFF.

V and J are TRBV5-4 and TRBJ2-3; D might be TRBD1 (6 bases). The CDR3 totals 15 residues. Trimming took off 0 bases at V and 5 bases at J, with 13 bases between the two ends. Looked up from germline, CDR1 is SGHNT and CDR2 is YYREEE (reference sequence). This chain's CDR3 is CASSLGLARGDTQYF. CDR3 sequence (DNA): TGTGCCAGCAGCTTGGGGCTAGCCAGGGGAGATACGCAGTATTTT.

A word on this clone: Distinct nucleotide sequences in the sample also encode this CDR3. The chain joins TRBV29-1 to TRBJ1-2; 10 bases fit TRBD1. CDR1 SQVTM and CDR2 ANQGSEA come from the germline V gene. The CDR3 totals 12 residues. V lost 4 bases, J lost 5 bases, and 1 base stayed unmatched. CDR3 coding DNA: TGCAGCGTTGCGGGACAGGGGTATGGCTACACCTTC. Its translation: CSVAGQGYGYTF.

V gene TRBV29-1 combines with J gene TRBJ2-7; the match to TRBD1 covers 9 bases. The ends lost 5 bases at V and 6 bases at J; junction bases unmatched: 8. The CDR3 is 13 amino acids. Germline CDR1 is SQVTM and CDR2 is ANQGSEA. Here the CDR3 DNA reads TGCAGCGTTTCCCCGGGACAGGGATCCGAGCAGTACTTC. Amino acids: CSVSPGQGSEQYF.

The chain is built from TRBV2 and TRBJ2-7; 7 bases align to TRBD2. The V segment lost 7 bases and the J segment 3 bases; nucleotides outside the gene matches: 9. In germline, CDR1 is SNHLY, CDR2 FYNNEI. The CDR3 length is 14 residues. The CDR3 reads CASKGRGLVYEQYF. The CDR3 DNA sequence: TGTGCCAGCAAGGGGAGGGGTCTCGTCTACGAGCAGTACTTC.

The V call is TRBV25-1, the J call TRBJ2-1; 7 nucleotides agree with TRBD2. CDR1 is MGHDK and CDR2 is SYGVNS in the germline V gene. The CDR3 covers 15 residues. V gave up 6 bases and J gave up 0 bases; unmatched junction bases: 5. The CDR3 region is CASRVAGSSYNEQFF. The CDR3 nucleotides read TGTGCCAGCAGAGTAGCGGGTAGCTCCTACAATGAGCAGTTCTTC.

CDR3 sequence: CASSSRDRTDTQYF. CDR3 bases: TGTGCCAGCAGCTCACGGGACAGAACAGATACGCAGTATTTT. This chain joins TRBV7-9 and TRBJ2-3; 7 bases align to TRBD1. CDR1 and CDR2 (germline): SEHNR, FQNEAQ (reference sequence). CDR3 size: 14 residues. Trimming took 4 bases from V and 3 from J; bases not matched to a gene: 4.

The sample holds a few counts of this clone. The rearrangement joins TRBV6-1 to TRBJ2-7, with TRBD2 matching over 7 bases. Per the germline V gene, CDR1 is MNHNS and CDR2 is SASEGT. Losses at the gene ends were 6 bases for V and 1 base for J; bases not matched to a gene: 9. The CDR3 extends over 15 amino acids. This CDR3 reads CASSPIAGESYEQYF. CDR3 in DNA: TGTGCCAGCAGCCCCATTGCGGGAGAGTCCTACGAGCAGTACTTC.

The chain has TRBV27 and TRBJ1-2; 8 bases align to TRBD1. This CDR3 is built from 15 residues. V lost 5 bases to trimming and J lost 0 bases; unmatched junction nucleotides: 5. The germline gives CDR1 MNHEY, CDR2 SMNVEV (reference sequence). The CDR3 reads CASSRTGSTNYGYTF. The CDR3 DNA reads as TGTGCCAGCAGTCGGACAGGGTCTACTAACTATGGCTACACCTTC.

The CDR3, as DNA: TGTGCCAGCAGCTTGGATCCCGGGTTTGAAACCGGGGAGCTGTTTTTT. This sequence encodes CASSLDPGFETGELFF. The chain recombines TRBV5-4 with TRBJ2-2; D gene ambiguous. Germline V gene lookup returns CDR1 SGHNT and CDR2 YYREEE (reference sequence). The CDR3 has 16 amino acids. Trimming removed 0 bases from V and 5 bases from J, with 14 bases in between.

The chain uses TRBV7-3 and TRBJ2-7, with 7 bases that match TRBD1. Germline CDR1 and CDR2: SGHTA and FQGTGA. The CDR3 loop spans 15 amino acids. V lost 4 bases, J lost 6 bases, and 12 bases stayed unmatched. The DNA of the CDR3 is TGTGCCAGCAGCTCTACAGGGGCCCCCTTCGCCGAGCAGTACTTC. It is translated as CASSSTGAPFAEQYF.

The chain joins TRBV2 to TRBJ2-3; 7 nucleotides match TRBD2. The germline V gene encodes CDR1 SNHLY and CDR2 FYNNEI. The ends lost 9 bases at V and 0 bases at J; junction bases unmatched: 9. This CDR3 has 15 amino acids. Here the CDR3 reads CASEPASGSTDTQYF. The CDR3 DNA reads TGTGCCAGTGAGCCAGCTAGCGGTAGCACAGATACGCAGTATTTT.

This sequence joins TRBV6-5 and TRBJ2-7, with TRBD1 matching 8 bases. The CDR3 sequence is 14 residues long. CDR1 is MNHEY, CDR2 SVGAGI, per germline. V lost 0 bases and J lost 6; bases outside the gene matches: 4. This CDR3 is CASSYSDREAEQYF. The CDR3 coding sequence is TGTGCCAGCAGTTACTCGGACAGGGAGGCCGAGCAGTACTTC.